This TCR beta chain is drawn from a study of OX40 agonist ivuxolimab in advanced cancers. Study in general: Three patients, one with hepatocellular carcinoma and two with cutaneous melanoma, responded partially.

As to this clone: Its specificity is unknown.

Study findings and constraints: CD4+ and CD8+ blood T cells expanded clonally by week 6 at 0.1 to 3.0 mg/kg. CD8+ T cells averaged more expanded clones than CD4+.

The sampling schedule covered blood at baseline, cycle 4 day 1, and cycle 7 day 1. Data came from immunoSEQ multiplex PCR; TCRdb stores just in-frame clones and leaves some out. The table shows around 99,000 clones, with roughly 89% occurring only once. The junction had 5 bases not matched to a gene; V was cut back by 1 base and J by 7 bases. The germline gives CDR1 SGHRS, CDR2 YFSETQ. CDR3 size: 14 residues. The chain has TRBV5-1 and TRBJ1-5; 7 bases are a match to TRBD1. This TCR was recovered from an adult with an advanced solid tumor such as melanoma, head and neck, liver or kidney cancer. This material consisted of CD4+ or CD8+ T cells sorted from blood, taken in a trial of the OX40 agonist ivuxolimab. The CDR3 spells CASSLTGDEQPQHF. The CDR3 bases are TGCGCCAGCAGCTTGACAGGGGATGAGCAGCCCCAGCATTTT. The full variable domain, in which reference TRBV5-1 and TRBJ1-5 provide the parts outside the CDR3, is KAGVTQTPRYLIKTRGQQVTLSCSPISGHRSVSWYQQTPGQGLQFLFEYFSETQRNKGNFPGRFSGRQFSNSRSEMNVSTLELGDSALYLCASSLTGDEQPQHFGDGTRLSIL.